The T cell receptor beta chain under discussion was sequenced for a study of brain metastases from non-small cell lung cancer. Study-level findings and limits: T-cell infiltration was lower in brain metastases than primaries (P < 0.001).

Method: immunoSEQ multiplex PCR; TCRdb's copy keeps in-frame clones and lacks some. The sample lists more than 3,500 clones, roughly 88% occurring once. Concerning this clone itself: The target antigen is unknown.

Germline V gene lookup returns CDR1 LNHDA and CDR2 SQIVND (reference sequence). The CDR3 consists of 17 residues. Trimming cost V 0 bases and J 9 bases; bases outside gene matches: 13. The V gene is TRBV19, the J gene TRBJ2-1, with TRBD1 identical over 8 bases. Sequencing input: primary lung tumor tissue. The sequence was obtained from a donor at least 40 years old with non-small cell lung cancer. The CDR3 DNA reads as TGTGCCAGTAGTATAGATCTAGACAGGGGAAGGGGTACTGAGCAGTTCTTC. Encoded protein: CASSIDLDRGRGTEQFF.